Below are 25 T cell receptor beta chains sequenced from a single sample in a study of blood T cell repertoires in COVID-19. Here immunoSEQ multiplex PCR was the method, and the copy in TCRdb shows in-frame clones only, minus some. The table records about 87,000 clones, less than 80% of them present only once. The sample taken for sequencing was peripheral blood. The receptors shown here come from a woman aged 45-65 years with acute or convalescent COVID-19.

The V gene is TRBV19, the J gene TRBJ2-2, with TRBD1 matching 8 bases. Trimming at V came to 7 bases and at J to 8 bases, leaving 6 bases not matched to a gene. CDR3 length equals 13 residues. Germline V gives CDR1 LNHDA, CDR2 SQIVND (reference sequence). CDR3 coding DNA: TGTGCCAGTACCGGACAGGGTCGTGGGGAGCTGTTTTTT. This codes for CASTGQGRGELFF.

The V gene is TRBV10-3, the J gene TRBJ1-5; TRBD1 might be the D (6 bases). Germline lookup yields CDR1 ENHRY and CDR2 SYGVKD. The CDR3 sequence is 15 residues long. V lost 4 bases, J lost 2 bases, and 12 bases lay in between. The CDR3 sequence: CAISAGEERNQPQHF. CDR3 DNA: TGTGCCATCAGTGCAGGGGAAGAGCGCAATCAGCCCCAGCATTTT.

The rearrangement uses TRBV4-3 and TRBJ2-2; D uncertain. In germline, CDR1 is LGHNA, CDR2 YSLEER. Trimming stripped 5 bases from V and 7 bases from J, with 14 bases between. This CDR3 region has 14 residues. In DNA, the CDR3 is TGCGCCAGCAGCGCCAGACCCGCGGACGGGGAGCTGTTTTTT. This translates into CASSARPADGELFF.

The chain employs TRBV5-6 and TRBJ2-7; maybe TRBD2 (5 bases). There are 17 residues in the CDR3. The ends were cut back, 4 bases at V and 0 bases at J, with 20 bases in the middle. CDR1 SGHDT and CDR2 YYEEEE come from the germline V gene. CDR3 nucleotide sequence: TGTGCCAGCAGCCCCGGCCTTTTGAGGGCGGACTCCTACGAGCAGTACTTC. This gives the protein CASSPGLLRADSYEQYF.

The gene calls are TRBV19 and TRBJ2-3; 7 bases align to TRBD2. The CDR3 consists of 15 residues. J lost 1 base, V lost 3 bases, and 4 bases had no gene match. Germline CDR1 LNHDA, CDR2 SQIVND (reference sequence). The DNA of the CDR3 is TGTGCCAGTAGTATTAGAGCGGGGCGCACAGATACGCAGTATTTT. Translation: CASSIRAGRTDTQYF.

The V call is TRBV3-1 (or the pseudogene TRBV3-2), the J call TRBJ1-2, with a weak D call TRBD1 (6 bases). Germline CDR1 reads LGHDT; CDR2 reads YNNKEL (reference sequence). The CDR3 length is 14 residues. V shed 0 bases and J shed 4 bases, with 9 bases lying between them. The CDR3: CASSQDGGGYGYTF. CDR3 sequence (DNA): TGTGCCAGCAGCCAAGATGGGGGCGGCTATGGCTACACCTTC.

This clone was seen a single time. This chain links TRBV19 with TRBJ2-2; D might be TRBD1 (5 bases). The germline CDR1 and CDR2 sequences are LNHDA and SQIVND (reference sequence). This CDR3 is built from 15 residues. Trimming left V 4 bases short and J 0 bases short, with 9 bases between. The CDR3 spells CASSTGMSNTGELFF. CDR3 DNA sequence: TGTGCCAGTAGTACAGGGATGTCGAACACCGGGGAGCTGTTTTTT.

The CDR3 region has the DNA TGCGCCAGCAGCCTGCGGGCTGGGGGGTACGAGCAGTACTTC. Translated, it gives CASSLRAGGYEQYF. This chain joins TRBV4-1 and TRBJ2-7; D perhaps matches TRBD2 (6 bases). The ends were cut back, 4 bases at V and 4 bases at J, with 14 bases in the middle. Germline V gene sequence: CDR1 MGHRA, CDR2 YSYEKL. There are 14 residues in the CDR3.

This rearrangement joins TRBV2 to TRBJ1-2; D perhaps matches TRBD1 (5 bases). V was shortened by 2 bases and J by 8 bases, with 15 bases between the two germline ends. Germline assignment: CDR1 SNHLY and CDR2 FYNNEI. The CDR3 consists of 14 residues. The CDR3: CASSESLGAGGYTF. CDR3 coding DNA: TGTGCCAGCAGTGAATCCTTAGGGGCTGGGGGCTACACCTTC.

The J gene is TRBJ1-2, the V gene TRBV29-1; D gene uncertain. The CDR3 extends over 16 amino acids. V shed 0 bases and J shed 4 bases, with 18 bases lying between them. The V gene's germline CDR1 is SQVTM and CDR2 ANQGSEA. The CDR3: CSVEDPGRGYRYGYTF. For the CDR3, the DNA is TGCAGCGTTGAAGATCCTGGACGAGGGTATCGCTATGGCTACACCTTC.

The genes are TRBV28 and TRBJ2-1, with unresolved D. CDR1 MDHEN and CDR2 SYDVKM come from the germline V gene. V lost 6 bases and J lost 0, with 9 bases in between. This CDR3 has 14 residues. In nucleotides, the CDR3 is TGTGCCAGCAGCCTCCTCAGCTCCTACAATGAGCAGTTCTTC. This gives the protein CASSLLSSYNEQFF. Drawing the rest from reference TRBV28 and TRBJ2-1, the complete variable domain is DVKVTQSSRYLVKRTGEKVFLECVQDMDHENMFWYRQDPGLGLRLIYFSYDVKMKEKGDIPEGYSVSREKKERFSLILESASTNQTSMYLCASSLLSSYNEQFFGPGTRLTVL.

At least ten counts were recorded for this clone. J is TRBJ1-3 and V is TRBV6-1, with a tentative D call TRBD1 (5 bases). Germline CDR1 reads MNHNS; CDR2 reads SASEGT. The germline V and J ends were trimmed by 2 bases and 0 bases, with 11 bases remaining between them. CDR3 length: 16 residues. CDR3 DNA sequence: TGTGCCAGCAGTGAACATAGGGGATCCTCTGGAAACACCATATATTTT. It yields the protein CASSEHRGSSGNTIYF.

The chain combines TRBV15 with TRBJ1-1; 11 bases are a match to TRBD1. V was pared by 6 bases and J by 6 bases, with 6 bases of the junction left unmatched. Germline V gene data show CDR1 as LNHNV and CDR2 as YYDKDF (reference sequence). CDR3 size: 14 residues. For the CDR3, the DNA is TGTGCCACCAGGGGACAGGGGGTGGGGTCTGAAGCTTTCTTT. Translating it yields CATRGQGVGSEAFF.

The chain is built from TRBV7-2 and TRBJ1-1; tentatively, D is TRBD1 (5 bases). Per germline, CDR1 SGHTA and CDR2 FQGNSA. Deletions cut 5 bases from V and 4 bases from J, with 14 bases between. This CDR3 region has 14 residues. The CDR3 bases are TGTGCCAGCAGCCCCACCCAGGGAAGCACTGAAGCTTTCTTT. It encodes CASSPTQGSTEAFF.

The chain combines TRBV19 with TRBJ1-2; D may be TRBD1 (6 bases). The V end was cut by 7 bases, the J end by 4 bases, with 16 bases between. The CDR3 is 14 residues long. Germline assignment: CDR1 LNHDA and CDR2 SQIVND (reference sequence). CDR3 protein: CASNPTGATYGYTF. In DNA form, the CDR3 reads TGTGCCAGTAACCCGACAGGAGCGACCTATGGCTACACCTTC.

This rearrangement joins TRBV7-2 to TRBJ1-4; 8 bases map to TRBD1. CDR3 length: 16 residues. Trimming removed 5 bases from V and 5 bases from J; junction bases left unmatched: 10. The germline CDR1 and CDR2 sequences are SGHTA and FQGNSA. CDR3 region: CASSLGRTGLNEKLFF. The CDR3 DNA sequence: TGTGCCAGCAGCCTCGGGCGGACAGGGCTAAATGAAAAACTGTTTTTT.

The chain carries TRBV5-4 and TRBJ2-2; D remains unclear. The CDR3 loop spans 15 amino acids. V was trimmed by 4 bases and J by 6 bases, leaving 16 bases between them. CDR1 SGHNT and CDR2 YYREEE come from the germline V gene (reference sequence). This CDR3 is CASSMSWFRAGELFF. Written as DNA, the CDR3 is TGTGCCAGCAGCATGAGCTGGTTTCGAGCCGGGGAGCTGTTTTTT.

The chain has TRBV2 and TRBJ1-2; TRBD1 is a possible D gene (6 bases). The V gene lost 0 bases and the J gene lost 7 bases, with 15 bases spanning the gap. CDR3 length equals 15 residues. Germline CDR1 is SNHLY and CDR2 is FYNNEI. The CDR3 sequence: CASSEALQGTGGYTF. The CDR3 DNA reads as TGTGCCAGCAGTGAAGCGCTTCAGGGGACGGGTGGCTACACCTTC.

The J gene is TRBJ1-1, the V gene TRBV25-1; TRBD1 matches at 7 bases. CDR1 MGHDK and CDR2 SYGVNS come from the germline V gene. Unmatched junction bases numbered 3, after V lost 4 bases and J lost 1 base. This CDR3 is built from 14 residues. The CDR3 here is CASSGQGRNTEAFF. The CDR3, as DNA: TGTGCCAGCAGTGGACAGGGTAGGAACACTGAAGCTTTCTTT. Variable domain in full (rest from reference TRBV25-1 and TRBJ1-1): EADIYQTPRYLVIGTGKKITLECSQTMGHDKMYWYQQDPGMELHLIHYSYGVNSTEKGDLSSESTVSRIRTEHFPLTLESARPSHTSQYLCASSGQGRNTEAFFGQGTRLTVV.

This chain joins TRBV28 and TRBJ2-5, with TRBD1 matching over 9 bases. V gave up 5 bases and J gave up 4 bases; unmatched junction bases: 11. CDR1 MDHEN and CDR2 SYDVKM come from the germline V gene. There are 16 residues in the CDR3. This chain's CDR3 is CASSGIRDRVAETQYF. DNA of the CDR3: TGTGCCAGCAGTGGTATCCGGGACAGGGTAGCAGAGACCCAGTACTTC. The entire variable domain, with the rest obtained from reference TRBV28 and TRBJ2-5, is as follows: DVKVTQSSRYLVKRTGEKVFLECVQDMDHENMFWYRQDPGLGLRLIYFSYDVKMKEKGDIPEGYSVSREKKERFSLILESASTNQTSMYLCASSGIRDRVAETQYFGPGTRLLVL.

This rearrangement joins TRBV29-1 to TRBJ2-1; 10 bases are shared with TRBD1. Germline-derived CDR1 and CDR2 are SQVTM and ANQGSEA. CDR3 size: 14 residues. Losses at the gene ends were 0 bases for V and 9 bases for J; bases not matched to a gene: 5. This CDR3 is CSVEDIGQGVEQFF. In DNA, the CDR3 is TGCAGCGTTGAAGATATAGGACAGGGGGTTGAGCAGTTCTTC.

The chain combines TRBV9 with TRBJ1-6; D might be TRBD1 (6 bases). V lost 0 bases, J lost 7 bases, and 11 bases lay in between. This CDR3 has 15 amino acids. CDR1 and CDR2 from the germline V gene are SGDLS and YYNGEE. The CDR3 DNA follows: TGTGCCAGCAGCGTAGGAACTAGGGGGAATTCACCCCTCCACTTT. Residues: CASSVGTRGNSPLHF.

The V gene is TRBV27, the J gene TRBJ1-1, with D unclear. Trimming stripped 3 bases from V and 1 base from J, with 6 bases between. CDR3 size: 13 residues. CDR1 and CDR2 (germline): MNHEY, SMNVEV (reference sequence). CDR3 DNA: TGTGCCAGCAGTTTGGCCTGGAACACTGAAGCTTTCTTT. This codes for CASSLAWNTEAFF.

The rearrangement links TRBV10-1 to TRBJ1-6; D unclear. CDR1 and CDR2 from the germline V gene are WNHNN and SYGVQD (reference sequence). This CDR3 is built from 10 residues. Trimming shortened V by 10 bases and J by 9 bases, and 7 bases separated the two germline ends. The chain's CDR3 is CATTGSPLHF. The CDR3 DNA is TGCGCCACCACCGGTTCACCCCTCCACTTT.

The chain combines TRBV11-2 with TRBJ1-2; the match to TRBD1 covers 7 bases. The CDR3 covers 13 residues. The J segment lost 8 bases and the V segment lost 3 bases, leaving 6 bases of the junction unmatched. CDR1 and CDR2 from the germline V gene are SGHAT and FQNNGV. CDR3 sequence: CASSFGQAGGYTF. DNA for the CDR3: TGTGCCAGCAGCTTCGGACAGGCTGGCGGCTACACCTTC.